This T cell receptor beta chain was sequenced for a study of graft-versus-host responses after intestinal transplantation. Study overall: Anti-thymocyte globulin induction, then tacrolimus and steroids for around 3 years, went to all recipients.

Concerning this clone itself: Its antigen is still unknown.

The V gene lost 6 bases and the J gene lost 6 bases, with 15 bases spanning the gap. The germline V gene has CDR1 SNHLY and CDR2 FYNNEI. The CDR3 is 14 residues long. Sequenced by immunoSEQ multiplex PCR; TCRdb stores in-frame clones only, minus some. Among some 110,000 clones, approximately 90% were seen once, and the ten largest hold roughly 0.2%. Broader study findings: The authors found GvH clones in recipient marrow, some appearing first in ileum or blood.

The sequences come from unstimulated CD4+ T cells sorted from spleen or lymph node cells, collected before intestinal transplant. This chain joins TRBV2 and TRBJ2-1; D might be TRBD2 (6 bases). This TCR derives from a human donor who received an intestinal transplant. Here the CDR3 DNA reads TGTGCCAGCAGCCGGTTGAACGGGGGCAATGAGCAGTTCTTC. Translated: CASSRLNGGNEQFF.